The 20 T cell receptor beta chains listed next were all sequenced from one sample in a study of OX40 agonist ivuxolimab in advanced cancers. Libraries came from the immunoSEQ multiplex PCR assay. As stored in TCRdb, this immuneACCESS dataset retains in-frame rearrangements with V and J assigned. A fraction of the clones does not appear; measured against another copy, unresolved V genes explain less than half of the discrepancy, and the remainder lacks a known reason. The sample table lists roughly 42,000 clones, around nine tenths of them with a count of one. In total, the top ten clones hold about 12% of the sample. The sample was CD4+ or CD8+ T cells sorted from blood, taken in a trial of the OX40 agonist ivuxolimab. The receptors were sampled from an adult with an advanced solid tumor such as melanoma, head and neck, liver or kidney cancer.

The rearrangement uses TRBV28 and TRBJ2-5, with 10 bases matching TRBD2. The V gene's germline CDR1 is MDHEN and CDR2 SYDVKM. Losses at the gene ends were 4 bases for V and 7 bases for J; bases not matched to a gene: 9. CDR3 length: 15 residues. The CDR3, as DNA: TGTGCCAGCAGTTCAGTTAGCGGGAGGTGGGGGACCCAGTACTTC. Translating gives CASSSVSGRWGTQYF.

J is TRBJ2-1 and V is TRBV12-5; 10 bases are shared with TRBD1. Germline V gene sequence: CDR1 LGHNT, CDR2 FRNRAP. The ends lost 1 base at V and 6 bases at J; junction bases unmatched: 3. The CDR3 spans 15 residues. The CDR3: CASGLGRDRGNEQFF. The CDR3, as DNA: TGTGCTAGTGGTTTGGGCCGGGACAGGGGCAATGAGCAGTTCTTC.

This CDR3 is CASSWTGADEKLFF. The CDR3 nucleotides read TGCGCCAGCAGCTGGACAGGGGCGGATGAAAAACTGTTTTTT. The chain joins TRBV5-1 to TRBJ1-4, with 9 bases matching TRBD1. Per germline, CDR1 SGHRS and CDR2 YFSETQ. With V trimmed by 3 bases and J by 6 bases, 3 bases remained unmatched. The CDR3 consists of 14 residues.

The gene calls are TRBV5-4 and TRBJ1-1, with TRBD1 identical over 9 bases. Germline assignment: CDR1 SGHNT and CDR2 YYREEE (reference sequence). V lost 2 bases and J lost 6; bases outside the gene matches: 2. The CDR3 has 13 residues. The CDR3 DNA reads TGTGCCAGCAGCTTAGACAGGGGGGCTGAAGCTTTCTTT. It specifies CASSLDRGAEAFF. The full variable domain, in which reference TRBV5-4 and TRBJ1-1 provide the parts outside the CDR3, is ETGVTQSPTHLIKTRGQQVTLRCSSQSGHNTVSWYQQALGQGPQFIFQYYREEENGRGNFPPRFSGLQFPNYSSELNVNALELDDSALYLCASSLDRGAEAFFGQGTRLTVV.

This clone was detected only once. The chain joins TRBV30 to TRBJ2-7; D is unresolved. CDR1 GTSNPN and CDR2 SVGIG come from the germline V gene (reference sequence). The V and J ends lost 1 base and 5 bases respectively, with 6 bases between them. The CDR3 runs to 11 residues. The CDR3 sequence is CAWSAPHEQYF. CDR3 DNA: TGTGCCTGGAGTGCCCCCCACGAGCAGTACTTC.

This rearrangement joins TRBV7-2 to TRBJ2-3; D unresolved. Trimming removed 1 base at V and 5 bases at J, with 4 bases between. Germline CDR1 SGHTA, CDR2 FQGNSA. This CDR3 region has 12 residues. The CDR3 bases are TGTGCCAGCAGCTTAGTGAGAGATACGCAGTATTTT. This codes for CASSLVRDTQYF.

V usage is TRBV4-3 and J usage is TRBJ2-3; a possible D gene is TRBD2 (5 bases). From germline, CDR1 is LGHNA and CDR2 YSLEER. Trimming took 0 bases from V and 3 from J, leaving 10 bases between them. The CDR3 is 15 residues long. The CDR3 bases are TGCGCCAGCAGCCAAGAGGAGGTGTTGACAGATACGCAGTATTTT. Its protein is CASSQEEVLTDTQYF.

The chain employs TRBV2 and TRBJ2-7; no clear D. Germline CDR1 SNHLY, CDR2 FYNNEI. CDR3 length: 12 residues. The V and J ends lost 8 bases and 3 bases respectively, with 11 bases between them. CDR3 loop: CASRHELYEQYF. CDR3 DNA sequence: TGTGCCAGCCGACATGAGCTCTACGAGCAGTACTTC.

The chain combines TRBV13 with TRBJ1-1, with D unresolved. V was shortened by 6 bases and J by 8 bases, with 16 bases between the two germline ends. This CDR3 spans 13 amino acids. Germline V gene lookup returns CDR1 PRHDT and CDR2 FYEKMQ (reference sequence). The CDR3 coding sequence is TGTGCCAGCAGACCTCGACCTAGAGGAGAAGCTTTCTTT. Amino acids: CASRPRPRGEAFF.

This clone was seen once. The CDR3 loop reads CASSLERTEAFF. CDR3 DNA sequence: TGTGCCAGCAGCTTAGAAAGGACTGAAGCTTTCTTT. This chain connects TRBV7-9 to TRBJ1-1; D is unclear. V dropped 1 base and J dropped 5 bases, with 5 bases sitting between them. This CDR3 is built from 12 residues. In germline, CDR1 is SEHNR, CDR2 FQNEAQ (reference sequence). Variable domain in full (rest from reference TRBV7-9 and TRBJ1-1): DTGVSQNPRHKITKRGQNVTFRCDPISEHNRLYWYRQTLGQGPEFLTYFQNEAQLEKSRLLSDRFSAERPKGSFSTLEIQRTEQGDSAMYLCASSLERTEAFFGQGTRLTVV.

This chain connects TRBV9 to TRBJ2-3, with no clear D. Germline lookup yields CDR1 SGDLS and CDR2 YYNGEE. There are 12 residues in the CDR3. Between the trimmed V and J ends, which lost 3 bases and 3 bases, there was a span of 5 bases. The CDR3 region has the DNA TGTGCCAGCAGCGGATTAACAGATACGCAGTATTTT. It translates to CASSGLTDTQYF.

The rearrangement uses TRBV10-3 and TRBJ1-2, with 7 positions matching TRBD1. The CDR3 is 16 residues long. The germline CDR1 and CDR2 sequences are ENHRY and SYGVKD. V was pared by 3 bases and J by 0 bases, with 7 bases of the junction left unmatched. The CDR3 DNA follows: TGTGCCATCAGTGAAACCGGGACAGAAGCTAACTATGGCTACACCTTC. It is translated as CAISETGTEANYGYTF.

V is TRBV4-3 and J is TRBJ2-5; no reliable D call. Germline loops: CDR1 LGHNA, CDR2 YSLEER. V was pared by 0 bases and J by 1 base, with 9 bases between. This CDR3 spans 15 amino acids. For the CDR3, the DNA is TGCGCCAGCAGCCAAGATACGGGCCTCCAAGAGACCCAGTACTTC. Translated, it gives CASSQDTGLQETQYF.

Concerning this clone itself: Mismatch with germline at one junction end may stem from a read error. The chain combines TRBV5-1 with TRBJ2-1; 8 positions agree with TRBD2. There are 14 residues in the CDR3. The germline gives CDR1 SGHRS, CDR2 YFSETQ. In nucleotides, the CDR3 is TGCACCAGCAGCCCCGGGCGGGAGGTCGATGAGCAGTTCTTC. It codes for CTSSPGREVDEQFF.

This chain links TRBV4-1 with TRBJ1-1; D uncertain. The germline CDR1 and CDR2 sequences are MGHRA and YSYEKL. V shed 0 bases and J shed 0 bases, with 5 bases lying between them. CDR3 length: 14 residues. CDR3 in amino acids: CASSQDSVNTEAFF. The CDR3 bases are TGCGCCAGCAGCCAAGATAGTGTGAACACTGAAGCTTTCTTT.

V gene TRBV30 combines with J gene TRBJ2-1; unclear D gene. The CDR3 is made up of 14 amino acids. Germline-derived CDR1 and CDR2 are GTSNPN and SVGIG (reference sequence). V lost 5 bases to trimming and J lost 0 bases, with 11 bases between them. This CDR3 is CAWGPRGSYNEQFF. DNA for the CDR3: TGTGCCTGGGGTCCTAGAGGCTCCTACAATGAGCAGTTCTTC.

The count of this clone is one. This sequence joins TRBV4-1 and TRBJ2-2; D gene ambiguous. The CDR3 sequence is 13 residues long. Germline V gives CDR1 MGHRA, CDR2 YSYEKL. The V gene lost 1 base and the J gene lost 6 bases, with 6 bases spanning the gap. For the CDR3, the DNA is TGCGCCAGCAGCCAAGTCGCGGCCGGGGAGCTGTTTTTT. Amino acid sequence: CASSQVAAGELFF.

The table lists this clone with a few counts. The CDR3 DNA is TGTGCCAGCAGCTTAGGGACAGGGTCTAATTCACCCCTCCACTTT. Translating gives CASSLGTGSNSPLHF. The rearrangement links TRBV7-6 to TRBJ1-6; 8 nucleotides line up with TRBD1. V shed 1 base and J 6 bases; nucleotides not matched to a gene: 2. Germline CDR1 SGHVS, CDR2 FNYEAQ. This CDR3 is 15 amino acids long.

The J gene is TRBJ2-7, the V gene TRBV5-1, with 7 bases that match TRBD1. Trimming cost V 5 bases and J 5 bases; bases outside gene matches: 4. CDR3 length: 12 amino acids. Germline values: CDR1 SGHRS, CDR2 YFSETQ. This CDR3 reads CASRDQGDEQYF. The CDR3 DNA reads TGCGCCAGCAGGGACCAGGGGGACGAGCAGTACTTC. Full variable domain (missing parts from reference TRBV5-1 and TRBJ2-7): KAGVTQTPRYLIKTRGQQVTLSCSPISGHRSVSWYQQTPGQGLQFLFEYFSETQRNKGNFPGRFSGRQFSNSRSEMNVSTLELGDSALYLCASRDQGDEQYFGPGTRLTVT.

The chain is built from TRBV28 and TRBJ2-7, with D maybe TRBD1 (6 bases). CDR3 size: 15 residues. The V gene's germline CDR1 is MDHEN and CDR2 SYDVKM. V lost 7 bases, J lost 1 base, and 17 bases lay in between. CDR3 nucleotides: TGTGCCAGCAATGGAAGACAGGAGATATCCTACGAGCAGTACTTC. This gives the protein CASNGRQEISYEQYF. Full variable domain (remainder filled in from reference TRBV28 and TRBJ2-7): DVKVTQSSRYLVKRTGEKVFLECVQDMDHENMFWYRQDPGLGLRLIYFSYDVKMKEKGDIPEGYSVSREKKERFSLILESASTNQTSMYLCASNGRQEISYEQYFGPGTRLTVT.